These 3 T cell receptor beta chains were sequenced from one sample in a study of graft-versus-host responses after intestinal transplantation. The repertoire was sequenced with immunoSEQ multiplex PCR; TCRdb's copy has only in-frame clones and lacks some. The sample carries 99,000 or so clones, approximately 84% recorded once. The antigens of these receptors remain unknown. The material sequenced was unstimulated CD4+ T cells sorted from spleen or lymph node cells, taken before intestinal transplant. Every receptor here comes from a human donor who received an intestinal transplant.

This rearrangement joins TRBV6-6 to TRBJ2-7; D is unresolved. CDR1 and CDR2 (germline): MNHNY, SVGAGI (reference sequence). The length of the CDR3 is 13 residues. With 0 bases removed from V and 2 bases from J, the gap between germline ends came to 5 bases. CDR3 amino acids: CASSYSRPYEQYF. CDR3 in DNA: TGTGCCAGCAGTTACTCGCGGCCCTACGAGCAGTACTTC.

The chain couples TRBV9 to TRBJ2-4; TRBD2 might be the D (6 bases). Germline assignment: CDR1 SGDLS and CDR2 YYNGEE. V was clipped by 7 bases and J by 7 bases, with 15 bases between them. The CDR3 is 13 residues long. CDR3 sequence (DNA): TGTGCCAGCGCGCAGGGAGGAGGGAACATTCAGTACTTC. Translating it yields CASAQGGGNIQYF. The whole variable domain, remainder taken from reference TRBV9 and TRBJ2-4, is DSGVTQTPKHLITATGQRVTLRCSPRSGDLSVYWYQQSLDQGLQFLIQYYNGEERAKGNILERFSAQQFPDLHSELNLSSLELGDSALYFCASAQGGGNIQYFGAGTRLSVL.

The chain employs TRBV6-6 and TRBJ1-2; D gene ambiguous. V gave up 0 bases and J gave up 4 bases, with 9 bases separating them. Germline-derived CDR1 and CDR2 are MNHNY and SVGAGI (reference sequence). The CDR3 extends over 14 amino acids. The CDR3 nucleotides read TGTGCCAGCAGTTACTCGAAGACACTCTATGGCTACACCTTC. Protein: CASSYSKTLYGYTF.